This T cell receptor (beta chain) originates from a study of cytomegalovirus exposure and HLA in healthy donors. General study points: An apparent linkage of common viral pathogens to several of the most significant clusters emerged in a later analysis. Later analysis reportedly placed an Asian-associated ancestry cluster below the roughly 690-donor mean in N-insertions. Three CMV-associated chains proved CMV antigen-specific in vitro.

Comments on this clone: Its matching antigen is unknown.

The PCR made use of 60 Vbeta and 13 Jbeta primers. The data were produced by immunoSEQ multiplex PCR, yet TCRdb's version contains in-frame clones alone and is incomplete. The sample lists 150,000 to 200,000 clones, roughly 76% occurring once. At sampling all donors were nominally healthy, likely with unrecorded immune exposures. The V and J ends lost 5 bases and 2 bases, in that order; junction bases with no gene match: 10. The germline V gene has CDR1 MNHNY and CDR2 SVGAGI (reference sequence). CDR3 length: 16 amino acids. The source is a human donor in good health. The specimen was PBMCs. This chain links TRBV6-6 with TRBJ2-3; 7 positions agree with TRBD2. DNA of the CDR3: TGTGCCAGCAGTAATCCGGAGCGGGGTTACACAGATACGCAGTATTTT. This codes for CASSNPERGYTDTQYF.